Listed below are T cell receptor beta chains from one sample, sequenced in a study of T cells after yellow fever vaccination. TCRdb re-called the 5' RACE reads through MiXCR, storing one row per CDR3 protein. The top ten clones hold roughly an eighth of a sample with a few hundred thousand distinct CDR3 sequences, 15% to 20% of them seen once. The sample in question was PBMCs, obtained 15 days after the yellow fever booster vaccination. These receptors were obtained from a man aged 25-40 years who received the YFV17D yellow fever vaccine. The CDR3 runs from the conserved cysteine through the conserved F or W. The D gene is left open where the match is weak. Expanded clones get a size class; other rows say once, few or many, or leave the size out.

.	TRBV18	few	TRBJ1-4	TGTGCCAGCTCACCCGGGGCCAATGAAAAACTGTTTTTT	CASSPGANEKLFF
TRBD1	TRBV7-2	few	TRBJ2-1	TGTGCCAGCAGCTTAGCTTTACGGACAGGGGCCAAAAACAATGAGCAGTTCTTC	CASSLALRTGAKNNEQFF
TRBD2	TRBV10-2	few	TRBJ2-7	TGCGCCAGTAATCGCGGGAGGGGCACCTACGAGCAGTACTTC	CASNRGRGTYEQYF
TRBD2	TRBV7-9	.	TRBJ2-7	TGTGCCAGCAGCCCCCGGGGCCTAGCGGGAGGGAACGAGCAGTACTTC	CASSPRGLAGGNEQYF
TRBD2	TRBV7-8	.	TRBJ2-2	TGTGCCAGCAGCGCCGGTCTAGCGGGAGGAACCGGGGAGCTGTTTTTT	CASSAGLAGGTGELFF
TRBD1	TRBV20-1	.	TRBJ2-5	TGCAGTGCTGGGGACAGGAGAAGAGTCCGCCGAGAGACCCAGTACTTC	CSAGDRRRVRRETQYF
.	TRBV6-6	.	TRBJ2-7	TGTGCCAGCAGAGCCCCACCCTACGAGCAGTACTTC	CASRAPPYEQYF
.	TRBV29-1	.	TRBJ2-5	TGCAGCGTAGTCCCGGGTGGCGAGACCCAGTACTTC	CSVVPGGETQYF
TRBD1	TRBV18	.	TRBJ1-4	TGTGCCAGCTCACCACCGGGACAGGAGGAAAAACTGTTTTTT	CASSPPGQEEKLFF
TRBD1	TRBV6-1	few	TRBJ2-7	TGTGCCAGCAGGACAGGGTCTACGTCCTACGAGCAGTACTTC	CASRTGSTSYEQYF
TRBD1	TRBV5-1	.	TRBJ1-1	TGCGCCAGCAGTCACGGGCCTCCAGGACAGGCTGAAGCTTTCTTT	CASSHGPPGQAEAFF
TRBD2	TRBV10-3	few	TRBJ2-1	TGTGCCATCAGTGACCTGACTAGCGGGTCTTACAATGAGCAGTTCTTC	CAISDLTSGSYNEQFF
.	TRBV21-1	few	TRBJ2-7	TGTGCCAGCAGCTTTCGGAAGGGACTGAGTTACGAGCAGTACTTC	CASSFRKGLSYEQYF
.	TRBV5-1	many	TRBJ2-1	TGTGCCAGCAGCTTAGCCCTTTACAATGAGCAGTTCTTC	CASSLALYNEQFF
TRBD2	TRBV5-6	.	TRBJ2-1	TGTGCCAGCAGCTGGAGGCGGACTAGCGCCGGGGGGAATGAGCAGTTCTTC	CASSWRRTSAGGNEQFF
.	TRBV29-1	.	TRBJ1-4	TGCAGCGTTGTTTACGGGACCCTGAAAGGCGGAAAACTGTTTTTT	CSVVYGTLKGGKLFF
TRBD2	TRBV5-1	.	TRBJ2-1	TGCGCCAGCAGCGCCTGGCGGGAGGGCCGGAATGAGCAGTTCTTC	CASSAWREGRNEQFF
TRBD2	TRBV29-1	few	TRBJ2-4	TGCAGCGCCCGAGGCGGGGGGCATAACATTCAGTACTTC	CSARGGGHNIQYF
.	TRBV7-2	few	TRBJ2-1	TGTGCCAGCAGGGAGGGACTGCAGGCAGGAGCCAATGAGCAGTTCTTC	CASREGLQAGANEQFF
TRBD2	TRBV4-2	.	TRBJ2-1	TGTGCCAGCAGCCAAGTCGGAAGCGCGGGGGGCAATGAGCAGTTCTTC	CASSQVGSAGGNEQFF
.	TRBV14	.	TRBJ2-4	TGTGCCAGCAGCCAAGATAGGAACAAAAACATTCAGTACTTC	CASSQDRNKNIQYF
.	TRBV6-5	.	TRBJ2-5	TGTGCCACTAGGGGGGTAGGGACCCAGTACTTC	CATRGVGTQYF
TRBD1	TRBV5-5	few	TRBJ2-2	TGTGCCAGCAGCGCGGACAGGGAGAACACCGGGGAGCTGTTTTTT	CASSADRENTGELFF
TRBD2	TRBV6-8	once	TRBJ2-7	TGTGCCAGCGGCAAGACTAGCGGAAGAAGGGACGAGCAGTACTTC	CASGKTSGRRDEQYF
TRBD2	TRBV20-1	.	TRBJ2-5	TGCAGTGCCCGACCTAGCGGGAGACCCCAAGAGACCCAGTACTTC	CSARPSGRPQETQYF
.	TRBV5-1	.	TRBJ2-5	TGCGACAGCAGCTTGGGGTCCCCGCCCGAGACCCAGTACTTC	CDSSLGSPPETQYF
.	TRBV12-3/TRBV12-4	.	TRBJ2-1	TGTGCCAGCATTACCGATGGGAGTCACTCCTACAATGAGCAGTTCTTC	CASITDGSHSYNEQFF
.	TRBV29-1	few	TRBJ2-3	TGCAGCGTGGGTGGGACCACAGATACGCAGTATTTT	CSVGGTTDTQYF
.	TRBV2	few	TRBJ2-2	TGTGCCAGCAGTCCCCAGGGGGAGCTGTTTTTT	CASSPQGELFF
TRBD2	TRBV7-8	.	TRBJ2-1	TGTGCCAGCAGCACCGGGACTAGGAGTTACAATGAGCAGTTCTTC	CASSTGTRSYNEQFF
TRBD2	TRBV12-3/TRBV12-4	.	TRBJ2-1	TGTGCCAGCAGTTTTTCCCGGGGAGGGTCCTACAATGAGCAGTTCTTC	CASSFSRGGSYNEQFF
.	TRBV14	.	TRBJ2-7	TGTGCCAGCAGCAAGGGACTGGGGGGCGAGCAGTACTTC	CASSKGLGGEQYF
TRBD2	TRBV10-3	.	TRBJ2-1	TGTGCCATTCAGCGGGAGGGGGACAATGAGCAGTTCTTC	CAIQREGDNEQFF
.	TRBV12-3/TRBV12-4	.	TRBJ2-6	TGTGCCAGCAGTTTCGGGATTGGGGCCAACGTCCTGACTTTC	CASSFGIGANVLTF
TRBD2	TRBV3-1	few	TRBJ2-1	TGTGCCAGCAGCCAAAGGGCTAGCGGGTGGAACAATGAGCAGTTCTTC	CASSQRASGWNNEQFF
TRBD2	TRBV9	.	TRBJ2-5	TGTGCCAGCAGCGCCGGACTAGCGCCAAGCCAAGAGACCCAGTACTTC	CASSAGLAPSQETQYF
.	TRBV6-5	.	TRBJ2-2	TGTGCCAGCAGTTACCAGGACAAAACCTGGGACACCGGGGAGCTGTTTTTT	CASSYQDKTWDTGELFF
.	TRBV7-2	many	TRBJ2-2	TGTGCCAGCAGCTTCTCTGCGAACACCGGGGAGCTGTTTTTT	CASSFSANTGELFF
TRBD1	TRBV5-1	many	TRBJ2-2	TGTGCCAGCAGCCCCGGGACAGCGAACACCGGGGAGCTGTTTTTT	CASSPGTANTGELFF
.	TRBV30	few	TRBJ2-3	TGTGCCTGGAGTAATGCAGATACGCAGTATTTT	CAWSNADTQYF
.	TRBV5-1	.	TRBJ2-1	TGCGCCAGCAGCCCCAGCGTTAATGAGCAGTTCTTC	CASSPSVNEQFF
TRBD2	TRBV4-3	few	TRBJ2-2	TGCGCCAGCAGCCAAGATGGGAGGGGAACTCTAACCGGGGAGCTGTTTTTT	CASSQDGRGTLTGELFF
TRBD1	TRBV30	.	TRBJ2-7	TGTGCCTGGACTAGGACAGGGGGCATCGGGGAGCAGTACTTC	CAWTRTGGIGEQYF
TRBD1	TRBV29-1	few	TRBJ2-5	TGCAGCGTTGCCCCCCAAACAGGGGCAGGTAGAGAGACCCAGTACTTC	CSVAPQTGAGRETQYF
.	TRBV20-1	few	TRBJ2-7	TGCAGTGCTAGAGGCGCCGGGAGTTCGTACGAGCAGTACTTC	CSARGAGSSYEQYF
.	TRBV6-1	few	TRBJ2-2	TGTGCCAGCAGATCGCCCGGACTGAACACCGGGGAGCTGTTTTTT	CASRSPGLNTGELFF
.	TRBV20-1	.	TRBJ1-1	TGCAGTGCTAGTGGGGGGCGTGAAGCTTTCTTT	CSASGGREAFF
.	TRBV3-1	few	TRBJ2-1	TGTGCCAGCAGCCAACAGGGGTATGAGCAGTTCTTC	CASSQQGYEQFF
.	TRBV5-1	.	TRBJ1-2	TGCGCCAGCAGGGTAGAGAACTATGGCTACACCTTC	CASRVENYGYTF
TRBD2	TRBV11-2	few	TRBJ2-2	TGTGCCAGCAGCCCACCGGGACTAGCGGGAGGGCCCAACGGGGAGCTGTTTTTT	CASSPPGLAGGPNGELFF
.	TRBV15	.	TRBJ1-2	TGTGCCACCAGCAGGTATAACTATGGCTACACCTTC	CATSRYNYGYTF
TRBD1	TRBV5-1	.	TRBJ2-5	TGCGCCAGCAGCCTGGGACAGGGTTTCGAGACCCAGTACTTC	CASSLGQGFETQYF
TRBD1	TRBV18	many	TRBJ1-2	TGTGCCAGCTCACTAGACAGGGCGTATGGCTACACCTTC	CASSLDRAYGYTF
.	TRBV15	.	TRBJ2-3	TGTGCCACCAGTGTCCGGAGCACTGGTACAGATACGCAGTATTTT	CATSVRSTGTDTQYF
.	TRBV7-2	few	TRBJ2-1	TGTGCCAGCAGCCATCAAGGGGTAAAGTTGTTCTTC	CASSHQGVKLFF
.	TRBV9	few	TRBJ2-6	TGTGCCAGCAGCGACCCGACTAGAGGTTTTGGGGCCAACGTCCTGACTTTC	CASSDPTRGFGANVLTF
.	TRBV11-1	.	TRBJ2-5	TGTGCCAGCAGCTTAGCCCACCTCATCTCCCCGGCCGGCCCCCAAGAGACCCAGTACTTC	CASSLAHLISPAGPQETQYF
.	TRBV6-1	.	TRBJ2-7	TGTGCCAGCAGAACAGGTGAGGGGAGCTACGAGCAGTACTTC	CASRTGEGSYEQYF